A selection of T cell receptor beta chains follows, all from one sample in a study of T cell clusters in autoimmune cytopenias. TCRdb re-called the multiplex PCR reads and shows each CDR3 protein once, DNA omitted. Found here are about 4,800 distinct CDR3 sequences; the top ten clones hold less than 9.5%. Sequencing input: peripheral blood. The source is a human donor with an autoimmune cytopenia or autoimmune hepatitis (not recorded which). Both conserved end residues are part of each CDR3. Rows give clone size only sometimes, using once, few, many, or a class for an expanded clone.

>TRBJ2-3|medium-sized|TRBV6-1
CASSEVHLTLTDTQYF
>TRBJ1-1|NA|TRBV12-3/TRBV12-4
CASSLSPHTGITEAFF
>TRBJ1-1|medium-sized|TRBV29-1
CSVVGQMNTEAFF
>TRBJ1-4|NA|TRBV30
CAWSVKGREKLFF
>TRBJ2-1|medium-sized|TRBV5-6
CASRSEGDEQFF
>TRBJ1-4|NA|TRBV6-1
CASTGQGVEKLFF
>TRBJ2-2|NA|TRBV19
CASSKGLAGCTGELFF
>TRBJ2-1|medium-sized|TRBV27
CASMLGLAGYNEQFF
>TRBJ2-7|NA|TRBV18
CASSPLDRTAYEQYF
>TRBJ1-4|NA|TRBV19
CASSIRGYPEKLFF
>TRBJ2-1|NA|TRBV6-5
CASSYSSGKLNNEQFF
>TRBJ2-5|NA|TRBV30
CAWGTSGAQETQYF
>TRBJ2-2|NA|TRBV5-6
CASSLYSPITGELFF
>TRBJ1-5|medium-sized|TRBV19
CASSPGTGANQPQHF
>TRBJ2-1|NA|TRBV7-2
CASSSTGFGQFF
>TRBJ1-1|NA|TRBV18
CASSPQGVRGGSTEAFF
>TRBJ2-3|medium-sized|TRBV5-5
CASSLVVTDTQYF
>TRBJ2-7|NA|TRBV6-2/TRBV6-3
CASSYEVAGGYEQYF
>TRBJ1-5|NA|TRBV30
CAWSTDKGGQPQHF
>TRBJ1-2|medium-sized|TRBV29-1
CSVQSGTVYGYTF
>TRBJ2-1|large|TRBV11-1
CASTKSLAGVNEQFF
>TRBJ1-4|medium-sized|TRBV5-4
CASHRGGTTNEKLFF
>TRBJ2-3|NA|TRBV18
CASSNQSPSTDTQYF
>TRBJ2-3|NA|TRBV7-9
CASSSPEMGATDTQYF
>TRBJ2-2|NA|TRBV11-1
CASIYSGTKTGELFF
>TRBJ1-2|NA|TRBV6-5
CASSRTGENGYTF
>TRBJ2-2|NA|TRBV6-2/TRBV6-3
CASGRGRRLFF
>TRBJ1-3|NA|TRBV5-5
CASTANSGNTIYF
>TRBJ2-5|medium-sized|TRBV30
CAWEGGSQETQYF
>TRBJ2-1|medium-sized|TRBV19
CASSPGGEVKQFF
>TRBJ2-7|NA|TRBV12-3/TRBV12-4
CASSWTSGTLSSYEQYF
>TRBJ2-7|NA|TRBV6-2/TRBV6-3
CASSSQGLNEQYF
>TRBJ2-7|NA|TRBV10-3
CAISESKGGQGAEQYF
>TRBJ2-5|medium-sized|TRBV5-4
CASSLRGDETQYF
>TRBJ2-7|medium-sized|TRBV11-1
CASSLLPSSVYEQYF
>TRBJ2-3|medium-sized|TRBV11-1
CASSPQATPTDTQYF
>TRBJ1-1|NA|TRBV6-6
CASSYGGRETEAFF
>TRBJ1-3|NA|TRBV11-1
CASSQGNTIYF
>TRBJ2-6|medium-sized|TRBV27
CASSLSTTGLSGANVLTF
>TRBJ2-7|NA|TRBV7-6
CASSLGGGDLLGSYEQYF
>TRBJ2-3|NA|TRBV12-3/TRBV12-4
CASRARASTDTQYF
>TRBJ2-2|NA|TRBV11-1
CASSGLAGTPGTGELFF
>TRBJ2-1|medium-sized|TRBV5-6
CASSARTSGKDEQFF
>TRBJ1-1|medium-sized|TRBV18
CASSRNGGNTEAFF
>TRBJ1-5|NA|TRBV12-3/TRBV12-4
CASSPRAGNSNQPQHF